This T cell receptor beta chain was documented in a study of long-term antiretroviral therapy in people with HIV. Across the whole study: By about a decade, the earliest samples predate the 2015 immediate-ART recommendation. General observations from the study: CDR3 lengths in HIV samples spanned a narrower range than controls. An increase in diversity followed ART, yet levels stayed below transplant donor controls.

The CDR3 is made up of 16 amino acids. From germline, CDR1 is LGHNA and CDR2 YSLEER. V lost 0 bases to trimming and J lost 0 bases, with 12 bases between them. People in the study who had HIV all got their treatment in the United States. A v3.0 immunoSEQ assay was performed at survey level. Data came from immunoSEQ multiplex PCR; TCRdb stores just in-frame clones and leaves some out. The table includes about 43,000 clones, roughly nine tenths detected once. On this clone: Its antigen is unknown.

Material: unsorted PBMCs, obtained 0.1 years before starting antiretroviral therapy. The TCR was taken from a woman between 45 and 60 years old with HIV. The chain employs TRBV4-3 and TRBJ2-7, with a possible D match to TRBD1 (6 bases). This CDR3 is CASSQDFGTPSYEQYF. CDR3 in DNA: TGCGCCAGCAGCCAAGATTTTGGGACACCCTCCTACGAGCAGTACTTC.